The 3 T cell receptor beta chains listed next were all sequenced from one sample in a study of T cell responses to AZD1222 COVID-19 vaccine. This table comes from immunoSEQ multiplex PCR, and its TCRdb copy is limited to in-frame clones, with some not included. The sample holds about 270,000 clones, approximately 94% seen once. Sample: peripheral blood, taken 28 days after the second AZD1222 dose. The receptors here all came from an adult who received the AZD1222 COVID-19 vaccine.

This clone was found once. This chain joins TRBV2 and TRBJ2-6, with D maybe TRBD1 (6 bases). Germline V lookup: CDR1 SNHLY, CDR2 FYNNEI. This CDR3 contains 14 residues. Deletions cut 8 bases from V and 0 bases from J, with 8 bases between. The DNA of the CDR3 is TGTGCCAGCTGGGGGCTCTCTGGGGCCAACGTCCTGACTTTC. It codes for CASWGLSGANVLTF. Variable domain in full (rest from reference TRBV2 and TRBJ2-6): EPEVTQTPSHQVTQMGQEVILRCVPISNHLYFYWYRQILGQKVEFLVSFYNNEISEKSEIFDDQFSVERPDGSNFTLKIRSTKLEDSAMYFCASWGLSGANVLTFGAGSRLTVL.

V usage is TRBV12-3 or TRBV12-4 and J usage is TRBJ1-1, with D unresolved. Between the trimmed V and J ends, which lost 5 bases and 11 bases, there was a span of 15 bases. CDR3 length equals 12 residues. CDR3 in amino acids: CASSPYTRYAFF. The CDR3 DNA is TGTGCCAGCAGTCCCTATACCCGTTACGCTTTCTTT.

This clone appeared a single time. V gene TRBV7-3 combines with J gene TRBJ1-2; perhaps TRBD1 as D (5 bases). Germline V CDR1 and CDR2: SGHTA, FQGTGA. The CDR3 sequence is 16 residues long. The V gene lost 5 bases and the J gene lost 7 bases, with 23 bases spanning the gap. This CDR3 is CASSPQGEGRGGGYTF. CDR3 nucleotide sequence: TGTGCCAGCAGCCCTCAAGGGGAGGGACGCGGCGGTGGCTACACCTTC.